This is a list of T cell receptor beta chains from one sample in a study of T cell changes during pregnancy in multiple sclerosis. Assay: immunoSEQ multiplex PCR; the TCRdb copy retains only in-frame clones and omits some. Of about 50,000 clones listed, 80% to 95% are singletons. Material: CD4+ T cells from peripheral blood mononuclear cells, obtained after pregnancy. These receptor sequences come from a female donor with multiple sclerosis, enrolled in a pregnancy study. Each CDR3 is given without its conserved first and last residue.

CDR3aa: ASSLNAGGEQF; v_gene: TRBV7-6; j_gene: TRBJ2-1
CDR3aa: ASSLAGVGEKLF; v_gene: TRBV5-4; j_gene: TRBJ1-4
CDR3aa: ASSSRVFDGYT; v_gene: TRBV7-2; j_gene: TRBJ1-2
CDR3aa: ASSLAGGLAHEQF; v_gene: TRBV5-1; j_gene: TRBJ2-1
CDR3aa: ASSEDRGHQPQH; v_gene: TRBV2; j_gene: TRBJ1-5
CDR3aa: ASSEQGETYEQY; v_gene: TRBV2; j_gene: TRBJ2-7
CDR3aa: ASSPLGLAGEGNEQF; v_gene: TRBV18; j_gene: TRBJ2-1
CDR3aa: ASSSTSGFSDTQY; v_gene: TRBV7-9; j_gene: TRBJ2-3
CDR3aa: ASSPGLLNTGELF; v_gene: TRBV18; j_gene: TRBJ2-2
CDR3aa: ASRGTLAGDGTQY; v_gene: TRBV28; j_gene: TRBJ2-5